The 7 T cell receptor beta chains below come from one sample, sequenced in a study of blood T cell repertoires in COVID-19. TCRdb's copy holds only in-frame clones and misses some; the assay was immunoSEQ multiplex PCR. This table holds some 150,000 clones, 65% to 90% found once. Material: peripheral blood. These receptors were taken from a man between 65 and 79 years old with acute or convalescent COVID-19.

In DNA, the CDR3 is TGTGCCACCAGCAGGAAGCCCTCGGTGGTCTCCGAGCAGTACTTC. Translating gives CATSRKPSVVSEQYF. The gene calls are TRBV15 and TRBJ2-7; D remains unclear. Per the germline V gene, CDR1 is LNHNV and CDR2 is YYDKDF (reference sequence). The CDR3 contains 15 residues. Trimming shortened V by 3 bases and J by 6 bases, and 18 bases separated the two germline ends.

This sequence joins TRBV9 and TRBJ2-2; possibly TRBD1 for D (5 bases). Trimming took 3 bases from V and 4 from J, leaving 7 bases between them. The germline V gene has CDR1 SGDLS and CDR2 YYNGEE. The CDR3 sequence is 13 residues long. The CDR3 nucleotides are TGTGCCAGCAGCGAGACAGTCACCGGGGAGCTGTTTTTT. This sequence encodes CASSETVTGELFF.

The chain is built from TRBV5-1 and TRBJ1-1; 10 bases agree with TRBD1. The CDR3 spans 18 residues. From germline, CDR1 is SGHRS and CDR2 YFSETQ. Trimming took 4 bases from V and 6 from J; bases not matched to a gene: 18. In DNA, the CDR3 is TGCGCCAGCAGCCCTTCCTCGACAGGGGGCTATACCCATTCTGAAGCTTTCTTT. Translation gives CASSPSSTGGYTHSEAFF.

The V gene is TRBV24-1, the J gene TRBJ2-1, with 10 bases matching TRBD2. J lost 7 bases, V lost 4 bases, and 9 bases had no gene match. The CDR3 is made up of 16 amino acids. The germline CDR1 and CDR2 sequences are KGHDR and SFDVKD. The CDR3 DNA is TGTGCCACCAGTGACTCGGCTAGCGGGAGAGATAATGAGCAGTTCTTC. Translating it yields CATSDSASGRDNEQFF.

This clone was seen just once. The CDR3 reads CASSLVGGAVQETQYF. The CDR3 DNA sequence: TGTGCCAGCAGCCTAGTAGGGGGCGCGGTCCAAGAGACCCAGTACTTC. The rearrangement links TRBV27 to TRBJ2-5, with 7 bases that match TRBD1. This CDR3 spans 16 amino acids. V shed 6 bases, J shed 1 base, and the junction held 11 bases outside the gene matches. Germline lookup yields CDR1 MNHEY and CDR2 SMNVEV (reference sequence).

V and J are TRBV28 and TRBJ1-2; TRBD1 might be the D (5 bases). Germline CDR1 is MDHEN and CDR2 is SYDVKM. The CDR3 is 15 residues long. V was trimmed by 3 bases and J by 5 bases, leaving 16 bases between them. The CDR3 DNA reads TGTGCCAGCAGTTTTGGGTTACGGGGGGGGTATGGCTACACCTTC. Residues: CASSFGLRGGYGYTF.

The chain recombines TRBV27 with TRBJ2-1, with TRBD2 identical over 9 bases. The CDR3 totals 14 residues. Germline CDR1 is MNHEY and CDR2 is SMNVEV (reference sequence). The V segment lost 8 bases and the J segment 6 bases; nucleotides outside the gene matches: 8. This CDR3 is CASHFSGRTNEQFF. The CDR3 coding sequence is TGTGCCAGCCATTTTAGCGGGAGAACCAATGAGCAGTTCTTC.